What follows are 23 T cell receptor beta chains derived from one specimen sequenced in a study of blood T cell repertoires in COVID-19. Sequencing was performed with immunoSEQ multiplex PCR; in TCRdb, only in-frame clones are kept and a portion is missing. This table holds 160,000 or so clones, approximately 85% found once. Sequencing was done on a sample of peripheral blood. The receptors were sampled from a man aged 60 to 69 with active or convalescent COVID-19.

The chain is built from TRBV4-1 and TRBJ1-2, with a possible D match to TRBD1 (5 bases). Trimming took off 4 bases at V and 4 bases at J, with 10 bases between the two ends. The CDR3 covers 13 residues. Germline lookup yields CDR1 MGHRA and CDR2 YSYEKL. The CDR3 loop is CASSLAGFYGYTF. The CDR3 DNA sequence: TGCGCCAGCAGCCTAGCAGGGTTCTATGGCTACACCTTC.

V usage is TRBV6-4 and J usage is TRBJ2-1; 7 bases agree with TRBD1. Germline CDR1 is MRHNA and CDR2 is SNTAGT. V was clipped by 8 bases and J by 4 bases; unmatched bases: 11. The CDR3 has 15 residues. The CDR3 spells CASGPEGAYYNEQFF. CDR3 nucleotides: TGTGCCAGCGGTCCCGAGGGGGCATATTACAATGAGCAGTTCTTC.

This sequence joins TRBV6-6 and TRBJ2-1, with 12 bases lining up with TRBD2. CDR1 and CDR2 from the germline V gene are MNHNY and SVGAGI (reference sequence). Trimming took 0 bases from V and 14 from J; bases not matched to a gene: 11. This CDR3 has 16 residues. The CDR3 here is CASSYSRTSGATSEFF. CDR3 coding DNA: TGTGCCAGCAGTTACTCCCGGACTAGCGGGGCCACGAGTGAGTTCTTC.

V usage is TRBV3-1 (or the pseudogene TRBV3-2) and J usage is TRBJ1-6; D perhaps matches TRBD1 (5 bases). The CDR3 consists of 14 residues. Germline assignment: CDR1 LGHDT and CDR2 YNNKEL (reference sequence). The germline V and J ends were trimmed by 1 base and 10 bases, with 11 bases remaining between them. The chain's CDR3 is CASSQVQGGSPLHF. The CDR3 DNA is TGTGCCAGCAGCCAAGTCCAGGGTGGATCACCCCTCCACTTT.

This clone was detected only a few times. The rearrangement uses TRBV21-1 and TRBJ2-5; the table's D call of TRBD2 was not tested on the DNA. TRBV21-1 is reported as a pseudogene. The CDR3 runs to 11 residues. The CDR3 DNA reads as TGTGCCAGCAGCCTCTCGGAGACCCAGTACTTC. Protein sequence: CASSLSETQYF.

The chain employs TRBV27 and TRBJ1-1, with TRBD1 as a possible D gene (5 bases). From germline, CDR1 is MNHEY and CDR2 SMNVEV (reference sequence). This CDR3 is built from 15 residues. With 4 bases removed from V and 4 bases from J, the gap between germline ends came to 16 bases. The CDR3: CASSSAGGVITEAFF. DNA for the CDR3: TGTGCCAGCAGTTCCGCGGGAGGGGTTATCACTGAAGCTTTCTTT.

The chain couples TRBV19 to TRBJ1-2, with a possible D match to TRBD1 (5 bases). Germline assignment: CDR1 LNHDA and CDR2 SQIVND (reference sequence). The V end lost 8 bases, the J end lost 8 bases, and 21 bases lay between the germline ends. The length of the CDR3 is 14 residues. The CDR3 sequence is CASRRAGRSGGYTF. Here the CDR3 DNA reads TGTGCCAGTCGTCGGGCAGGGAGGAGCGGAGGCTACACCTTC.

This clone came up once. This sequence joins TRBV7-6 and TRBJ1-1; D remains ambiguous. V was pared by 5 bases and J by 6 bases, with 10 bases between. The germline gives CDR1 SGHVS, CDR2 FNYEAQ. CDR3 size: 12 residues. The CDR3 DNA sequence: TGTGCCAGCAGCATAGGCGGTTCTGAAGCTTTCTTT. Translating it yields CASSIGGSEAFF.

V and J are TRBV5-1 and TRBJ1-4, with TRBD1 as a possible D gene (6 bases). V was cut by 5 bases and J by 3 bases, with 14 bases left in between. This CDR3 has 15 residues. The germline V gene has CDR1 SGHRS and CDR2 YFSETQ. The CDR3 loop is CASSGRGSPNEKLFF. The CDR3 region has the DNA TGCGCCAGCAGTGGCAGGGGCTCACCTAATGAAAAACTGTTTTTT.

This clone showed up just once. This chain uses TRBV18 with TRBJ2-3; TRBD1 might be the D (6 bases). V was cut by 10 bases and J by 9 bases, with 17 bases left in between. This CDR3 region has 12 residues. Looked up from germline, CDR1 is KGHSH and CDR2 is LQKENI. The CDR3 loop reads CANFRGRYTQYF. In DNA, the CDR3 is TGTGCCAACTTCAGGGGCCGATACACGCAGTATTTT. Combining the CDR3 with reference TRBV18 and TRBJ2-3 gives the whole variable domain NAGVMQNPRHLVRRRGQEARLRCSPMKGHSHVYWYRQLPEEGLKFMVYLQKENIIDESGMPKERFSAEFPKEGPSILRIQQVVRGDSAAYFCANFRGRYTQYFGPGTRLTVL.

The rearrangement links TRBV29-1 to TRBJ2-2; TRBD2 is a possible D gene (5 bases). The CDR3 totals 13 residues. V lost 0 bases and J 7 bases, leaving 9 bases between the germline ends. The germline V gene has CDR1 SQVTM and CDR2 ANQGSEA. The CDR3 loop reads CSVEDRGFGELFF. The CDR3 nucleotides read TGCAGCGTTGAAGATCGGGGTTTCGGGGAGCTGTTTTTT.

Concerning this clone: At one end the junction does not follow the germline gene, possibly because of a read error. The genes are TRBV2 and TRBJ2-7; tentatively, D is TRBD1 (6 bases). The germline V gene has CDR1 SNHLY and CDR2 FYNNEI. The CDR3 is made up of 12 amino acids. The CDR3 region has the DNA TGTGCCAGCAGTGAAGCGGACAGAAGGATCGACTTC. Translating it yields CASSEADRRIDF.

The chain recombines TRBV19 with TRBJ1-1; TRBD1 aligns across 7 bases. The CDR3 runs 15 residues. Losses at the gene ends were 4 bases for V and 1 base for J; bases not matched to a gene: 6. From germline, CDR1 is LNHDA and CDR2 SQIVND (reference sequence). CDR3 in DNA: TGTGCCAGTAGTAACAGGGGTTTGACGAACACTGAAGCTTTCTTT. As protein: CASSNRGLTNTEAFF.

This chain links TRBV4-1 with TRBJ2-7; TRBD1 is a possible D gene (6 bases). Trimming cost V 1 base and J 5 bases, with 9 bases left between them. This CDR3 is built from 13 residues. Per the germline V gene, CDR1 is MGHRA and CDR2 is YSYEKL. CDR3 nucleotide sequence: TGCGCCAGCAGCCAAGCACAGGGCCACGAGCAGTACTTC. This codes for CASSQAQGHEQYF.

This clone was counted only a few times. V is TRBV5-4 and J is TRBJ2-2; 7 bases are a match to TRBD1. V lost 0 bases, J lost 7 bases, and 3 bases stayed unmatched. This CDR3 has 14 amino acids. Germline V lookup: CDR1 SGHNT, CDR2 YYREEE (reference sequence). CDR3 DNA sequence: TGTGCCAGCAGCTTGGGACAGGGTATCGGGGAGCTGTTTTTT. Protein product: CASSLGQGIGELFF. The full variable domain, completed using reference TRBV5-4 and TRBJ2-2, is ETGVTQSPTHLIKTRGQQVTLRCSSQSGHNTVSWYQQALGQGPQFIFQYYREEENGRGNFPPRFSGLQFPNYSSELNVNALELDDSALYLCASSLGQGIGELFFGEGSRLTVL.

The chain uses TRBV24-1 and TRBJ1-5; D unclear. Trimming took off 2 bases at V and 4 bases at J, with 14 bases between the two ends. Per germline, CDR1 KGHDR and CDR2 SFDVKD. The CDR3 extends over 16 amino acids. The CDR3 protein is CATSDSRGGENQPQHF. The CDR3 DNA reads as TGTGCCACCAGTGATTCCCGGGGAGGAGAAAATCAGCCCCAGCATTTT.

This rearrangement joins TRBV10-1 to TRBJ1-4, with D unclear. Between the trimmed V and J ends, which lost 7 bases and 3 bases, there was a span of 21 bases. Looked up from germline, CDR1 is WNHNN and CDR2 is SYGVQD (reference sequence). CDR3 length: 17 amino acids. In nucleotides, the CDR3 is TGCGCCAGCACCCTGGCCGGCGGGAAGGGCGCTAATGAAAAACTGTTTTTT. This translates into CASTLAGGKGANEKLFF.

This sequence joins TRBV7-9 and TRBJ1-1, with 8 bases matching TRBD1. Per germline, CDR1 SEHNR and CDR2 FQNEAQ (reference sequence). The ends lost 6 bases at V and 7 bases at J; junction bases unmatched: 10. The CDR3 extends over 14 amino acids. The CDR3 region has the DNA TGTGCCAGCAGACCACAGGGGGGGACCCTTGAAGCTTTCTTT. This encodes CASRPQGGTLEAFF.

The rearrangement uses TRBV19 and TRBJ2-1, with D perhaps TRBD2 (5 bases). The V end was cut by 3 bases, the J end by 1 base, with 7 bases between. Per the germline V gene, CDR1 is LNHDA and CDR2 is SQIVND (reference sequence). This CDR3 is built from 14 residues. CDR3 residues: CASSIRGSYNEQFF. CDR3 bases: TGTGCCAGTAGTATTCGCGGGTCCTACAATGAGCAGTTCTTC.

V gene TRBV7-3 combines with J gene TRBJ2-5; 8 bases align to TRBD2. Germline V lookup: CDR1 SGHTA, CDR2 FQGTGA. The CDR3 has 14 amino acids. Trimming at V came to 1 base and at J to 4 bases, leaving 2 bases not matched to a gene. The DNA for the CDR3 is TGTGCCAGCAGCTTAAATAGCGGGGTAGAGACCCAGTACTTC. It encodes CASSLNSGVETQYF.

The chain links TRBV2 to TRBJ1-1; no clear D. The germline V and J ends were trimmed by 6 bases and 1 base, with 9 bases remaining between them. CDR3 size: 13 residues. The germline V gene encodes CDR1 SNHLY and CDR2 FYNNEI. CDR3 in amino acids: CASRAGANTEAFF. In DNA form, the CDR3 reads TGTGCCAGCAGAGCGGGCGCGAACACTGAAGCTTTCTTT.

V is TRBV3-1 (or the pseudogene TRBV3-2) and J is TRBJ1-6, with 9 positions matching TRBD1. The junction had 6 bases not matched to a gene; V was cut back by 4 bases and J by 5 bases. The V gene's germline CDR1 is LGHDT and CDR2 YNNKEL (reference sequence). The CDR3 extends over 16 amino acids. The CDR3 loop is CASSLGTGPHNSPLHF. Written as DNA, the CDR3 is TGTGCCAGCAGCCTAGGGACAGGGCCGCATAATTCACCCCTCCACTTT.

This clone showed up just a few times. The V gene is TRBV7-3, the J gene TRBJ1-2; 7 nucleotides line up with TRBD1. Trimming cost V 1 base and J 5 bases; bases outside gene matches: 7. The CDR3 extends over 15 amino acids. The germline V gene has CDR1 SGHTA and CDR2 FQGTGA. CDR3 coding DNA: TGTGCCAGCAGCTTAAAGGCAGGGGGAGGTTATGGCTACACCTTC. This codes for CASSLKAGGGYGYTF.